The sequence of this T cell receptor beta chain was determined in a study of T-cell reconstitution after alpha-beta-depleted transplantation in children. Study-level points and caveats: At the one-year point after transplant, T-cell counts and TCRbeta diversity were found to come mostly from T cells that had been newly produced. Reportedly, only several hundred clones from non-depleted graft cells drove alpha-beta T-cell counts at about two months.

The CDR3 extends over 11 amino acids. V was cut by 8 bases and J by 9 bases, with 11 bases left in between. The V gene's germline CDR1 is MNHEY and CDR2 SMNVEV (reference sequence). This clonotype was detected many times. Its antigen is undetermined. Library preparation (for TCRbeta) was performed with unique molecular identifiers. TCRdb recomputed calls from the PCR reads with MiXCR, one row per CDR3 protein. The sample has roughly 400,000 distinct CDR3 sequences; about 40% are singletons. The source is a girl aged 2-10 years with aplastic anemia, due to receive a stem cell transplant. The chain joins TRBV27 to TRBJ2-1; maybe TRBD2 (5 bases). The source was PBMCs, collected before TCRalphabeta/CD19-depleted stem cell transplant. The CDR3 protein is CASAASGEQFF. CDR3 DNA: TGTGCCAGCGCCGCAAGCGGTGAGCAGTTCTTC.